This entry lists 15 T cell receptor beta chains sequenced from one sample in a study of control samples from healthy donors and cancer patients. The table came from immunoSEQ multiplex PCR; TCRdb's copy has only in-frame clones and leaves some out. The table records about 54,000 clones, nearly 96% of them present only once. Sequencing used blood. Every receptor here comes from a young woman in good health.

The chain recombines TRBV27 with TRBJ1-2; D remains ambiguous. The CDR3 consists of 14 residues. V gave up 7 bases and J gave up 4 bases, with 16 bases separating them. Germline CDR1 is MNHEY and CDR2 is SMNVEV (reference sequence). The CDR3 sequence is CASMRSTDPYGYTF. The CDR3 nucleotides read TGTGCCAGCATGCGGTCCACTGACCCCTATGGCTACACCTTC.

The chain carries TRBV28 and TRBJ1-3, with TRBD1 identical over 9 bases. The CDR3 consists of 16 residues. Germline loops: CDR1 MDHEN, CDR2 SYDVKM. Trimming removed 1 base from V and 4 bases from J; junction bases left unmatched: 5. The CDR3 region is CASSLSGDRAGNTIYF. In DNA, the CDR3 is TGTGCCAGCAGTTTATCCGGGGACAGGGCCGGAAACACCATATATTTT.

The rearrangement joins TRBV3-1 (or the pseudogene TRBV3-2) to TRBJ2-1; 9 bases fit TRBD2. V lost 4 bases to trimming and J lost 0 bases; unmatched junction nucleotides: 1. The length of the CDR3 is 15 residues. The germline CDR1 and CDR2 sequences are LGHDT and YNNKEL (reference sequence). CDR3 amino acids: CASSLSGSSYNEQFF. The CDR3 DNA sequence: TGTGCCAGCAGCCTTAGCGGGAGCTCCTACAATGAGCAGTTCTTC.

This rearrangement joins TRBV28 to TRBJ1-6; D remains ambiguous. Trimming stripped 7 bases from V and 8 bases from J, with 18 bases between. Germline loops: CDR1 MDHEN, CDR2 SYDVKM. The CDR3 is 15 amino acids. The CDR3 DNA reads TGTGCCAGCACGACCCACGGTTATAGGGATTCACCCCTCCACTTT. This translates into CASTTHGYRDSPLHF.

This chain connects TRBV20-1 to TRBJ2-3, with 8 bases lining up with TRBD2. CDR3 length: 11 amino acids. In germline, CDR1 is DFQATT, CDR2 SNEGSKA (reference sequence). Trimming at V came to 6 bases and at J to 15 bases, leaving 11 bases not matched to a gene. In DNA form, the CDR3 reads TGCAGTGCCACCCCGGGAGGGCCGTTTTATTTT. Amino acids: CSATPGGPFYF.

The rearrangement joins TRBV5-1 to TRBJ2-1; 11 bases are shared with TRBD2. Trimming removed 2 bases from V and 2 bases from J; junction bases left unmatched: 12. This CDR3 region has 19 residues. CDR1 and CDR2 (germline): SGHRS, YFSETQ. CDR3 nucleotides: TGCGCCAGCAGCTTTAAGGGGTTTAGCGGGAGGGGGGCCTACAATGAGCAGTTCTTC. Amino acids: CASSFKGFSGRGAYNEQFF. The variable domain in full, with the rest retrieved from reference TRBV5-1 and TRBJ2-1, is KAGVTQTPRYLIKTRGQQVTLSCSPISGHRSVSWYQQTPGQGLQFLFEYFSETQRNKGNFPGRFSGRQFSNSRSEMNVSTLELGDSALYLCASSFKGFSGRGAYNEQFFGPGTRLTVL.

The CDR3 DNA is TGTGCCAGCAGCCAAGACAAATACAATGAGCAGTTCTTC. It codes for CASSQDKYNEQFF. The chain carries TRBV14 and TRBJ2-1; D remains unclear. Germline-derived CDR1 and CDR2 are SGHDN and FVKESK. The length of the CDR3 is 13 residues. The V gene lost 0 bases and the J gene lost 4 bases, with 4 bases spanning the gap.

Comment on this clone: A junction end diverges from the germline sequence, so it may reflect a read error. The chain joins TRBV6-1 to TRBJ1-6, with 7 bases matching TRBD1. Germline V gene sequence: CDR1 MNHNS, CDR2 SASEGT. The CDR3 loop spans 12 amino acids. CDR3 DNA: TGTGCCAGCAGTGAAACAGGGGCGTTCTCCCTTTTT. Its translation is CASSETGAFSLF.

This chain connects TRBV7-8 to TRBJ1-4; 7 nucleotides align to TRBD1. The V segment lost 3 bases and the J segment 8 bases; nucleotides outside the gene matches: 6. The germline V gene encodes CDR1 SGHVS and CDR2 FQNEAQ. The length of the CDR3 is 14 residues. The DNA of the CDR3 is TGTGCCAGCAGCTTGAGCCAGGGGGGCGAAAAACTGTTTTTT. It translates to CASSLSQGGEKLFF.

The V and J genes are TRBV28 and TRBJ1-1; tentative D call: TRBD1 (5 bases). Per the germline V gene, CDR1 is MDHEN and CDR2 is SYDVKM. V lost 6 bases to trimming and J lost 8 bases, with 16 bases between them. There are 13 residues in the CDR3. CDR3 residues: CASSPLTVGEAFF. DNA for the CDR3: TGTGCCAGCAGCCCCTTGACAGTAGGGGAAGCTTTCTTT.

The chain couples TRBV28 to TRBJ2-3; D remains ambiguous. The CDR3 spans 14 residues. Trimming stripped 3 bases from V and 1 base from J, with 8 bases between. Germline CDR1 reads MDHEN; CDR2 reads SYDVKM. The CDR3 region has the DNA TGTGCCAGCAGTTTCGAGGTCCGCACAGATACGCAGTATTTT. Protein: CASSFEVRTDTQYF.

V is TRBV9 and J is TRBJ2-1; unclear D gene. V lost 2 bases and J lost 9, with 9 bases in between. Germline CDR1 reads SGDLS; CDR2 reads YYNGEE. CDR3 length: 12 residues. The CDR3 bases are TGTGCCAGCAGCGTTCTAGGTAGTGAGCAGTTCTTC. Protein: CASSVLGSEQFF.

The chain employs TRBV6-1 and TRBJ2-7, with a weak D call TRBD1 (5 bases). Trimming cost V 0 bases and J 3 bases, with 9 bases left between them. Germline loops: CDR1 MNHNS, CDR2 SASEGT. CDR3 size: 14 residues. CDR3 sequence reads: CASSEAGARYEQYF. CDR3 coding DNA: TGTGCCAGCAGTGAAGCAGGGGCGCGCTACGAGCAGTACTTC.

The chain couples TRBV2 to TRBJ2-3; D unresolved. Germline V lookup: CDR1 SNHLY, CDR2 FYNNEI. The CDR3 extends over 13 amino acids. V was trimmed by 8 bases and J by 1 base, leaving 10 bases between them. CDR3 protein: CASRGLRTDTQYF. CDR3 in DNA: TGTGCCAGCCGCGGCTTACGCACAGATACGCAGTATTTT. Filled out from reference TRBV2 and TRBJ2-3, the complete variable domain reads EPEVTQTPSHQVTQMGQEVILRCVPISNHLYFYWYRQILGQKVEFLVSFYNNEISEKSEIFDDQFSVERPDGSNFTLKIRSTKLEDSAMYFCASRGLRTDTQYFGPGTRLTVL.

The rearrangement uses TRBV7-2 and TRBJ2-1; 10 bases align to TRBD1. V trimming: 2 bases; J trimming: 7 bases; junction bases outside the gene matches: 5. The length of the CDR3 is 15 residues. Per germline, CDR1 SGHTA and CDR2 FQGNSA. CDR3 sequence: CASSLQSGQGNEQFF. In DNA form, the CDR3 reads TGTGCCAGCAGCTTACAATCGGGACAGGGGAATGAGCAGTTCTTC.